These 16 T cell receptor beta chains were sequenced from one sample in a study of metastatic and nonmetastatic thyroid tumors. Every patient was untreated before thyroid surgery. TCRdb used MiXCR to call clones anew from the PCR reads. Of approximately 22,000 clones in the sample, about 11% were seen once. The sample taken for sequencing was blood. These receptor sequences come from a female donor with papillary thyroid cancer or a benign thyroid nodule (not recorded which). Some clones in this sample may be carry-over from other donors' samples.

The chain is built from TRBV27 and TRBJ2-7; D possibly corresponds to TRBD1 (6 bases). The CDR3 sequence is 15 residues long. The germline gives CDR1 MNHEY, CDR2 SMNVEV (reference sequence). Deletions cut 7 bases from V and 0 bases from J, with 16 bases between. CDR3 in amino acids: CASTTVQGSSYEQYF. CDR3 in DNA: TGTGCCAGCACCACGGTACAGGGTAGCTCCTACGAGCAGTACTTC.

Within the sample, this clone is medium-sized. V is TRBV6-2 or TRBV6-3 and J is TRBJ2-3; TRBD2 agrees at 8 bases. V dropped 7 bases and J dropped 6; count of bases not matched to a gene: 6. CDR1 is MNHEY, CDR2 SVGEGT, per germline. This CDR3 is 13 amino acids long. In DNA form, the CDR3 reads TGTGCCAGCACAGCGGGAGAAGCCGATACGCAGTATTTT. This sequence encodes CASTAGEADTQYF.

This clone was recorded many times. The junction departs from the called germline gene at one end, perhaps through a read error. This chain links TRBV15 with TRBJ1-5; D is ambiguous. Germline CDR1 reads LNHNV; CDR2 reads YYDKDF (reference sequence). The CDR3 covers 16 residues. CDR3: CAASRDPLSANQPQHF. As DNA, the CDR3 is TGTGCCGCCAGCAGAGACCCCCTAAGCGCCAATCAGCCCCAGCATTTT.

This clone is medium-sized. The J gene is TRBJ1-2, the V gene TRBV28; the match to TRBD1 covers 11 bases. The CDR3 consists of 15 residues. Looked up from germline, CDR1 is MDHEN and CDR2 is SYDVKM. Trimming removed 3 bases from V and 7 bases from J; junction bases left unmatched: 7. CDR3 residues: CASSFGTGGRGGYTF. The CDR3 nucleotides read TGTGCCAGCAGTTTTGGGACAGGGGGTCGGGGTGGCTACACCTTC.

By frequency in the sample, this clone is medium-sized. This chain links TRBV28 with TRBJ2-7; D remains unclear. The germline CDR1 and CDR2 sequences are MDHEN and SYDVKM. V lost 3 bases and J 4 bases, leaving 7 bases between the germline ends. CDR3 length: 12 residues. The CDR3 protein is CASSFRPYEQYF. The CDR3 nucleotides are TGTGCCAGCAGTTTTCGGCCGTACGAGCAGTACTTC. Together with reference TRBV28 and TRBJ2-7, the CDR3 gives the full variable domain: DVKVTQSSRYLVKRTGEKVFLECVQDMDHENMFWYRQDPGLGLRLIYFSYDVKMKEKGDIPEGYSVSREKKERFSLILESASTNQTSMYLCASSFRPYEQYFGPGTRLTVT.

This chain connects TRBV30 to TRBJ2-7; D possibly corresponds to TRBD1 (6 bases). V dropped 3 bases and J dropped 2 bases, with 11 bases sitting between them. The CDR3 length is 13 residues. Germline V gene sequence: CDR1 GTSNPN, CDR2 SVGIG (reference sequence). CDR3 sequence: CAWRRQETYEQYF. CDR3 nucleotide sequence: TGTGCCTGGAGGCGACAGGAGACCTACGAGCAGTACTTC.

Within the sample, this clone is medium-sized. Other DNA sequences of this sample code for an identical CDR3. The chain is built from TRBV28 and TRBJ2-3; 7 bases align to TRBD1. J lost 2 bases, V lost 6 bases, and 8 bases had no gene match. The V gene's germline CDR1 is MDHEN and CDR2 SYDVKM. The CDR3 is 15 residues long. The CDR3 reads CASRPRQGATDTQYF. Written as DNA, the CDR3 is TGTGCCAGCAGACCCCGACAGGGAGCCACAGATACGCAGTATTTT.

As to this clone: A clone one base away is much larger, so this may be a read error. The V gene is TRBV2, the J gene TRBJ2-5, with D maybe TRBD1 (6 bases). The CDR3 has 15 residues. Germline assignment: CDR1 SNHLY and CDR2 FYNNEI. CDR3 residues: CASSRPPGQQETQCF. The CDR3 bases are TGTGCCAGCAGTCGGCCACCGGGACAACAAGAGACCCAGTGCTTC.

Turning to this clone: Compared with germline, one end of the junction differs, possibly owing to a read error. This chain uses TRBV6-2 or TRBV6-3 with TRBJ2-3, with a possible D match to TRBD1 (5 bases). Germline CDR1 and CDR2: MNHEY and SVGEGT. The CDR3 loop spans 14 amino acids. CDR3 protein: CASSYGARTDTRYF. CDR3 DNA sequence: TGTGCCAGCAGTTACGGGGCCAGAACAGATACGCGGTATTTT.

This sequence joins TRBV15 and TRBJ2-4; 10 nucleotides match TRBD2. This CDR3 is 18 amino acids long. Germline values: CDR1 LNHNV, CDR2 YYDKDF (reference sequence). J gave up 3 bases and V 0 bases, and 8 bases lay outside the gene matches. The CDR3 DNA follows: TGTGCCACCAGCAGAGAGGCTAGCGGGAGCTCTGTCAAAAACATTCAGTACTTC. As protein: CATSREASGSSVKNIQYF.

The sample holds many counts of this clone. A much larger clone lies a single base off, so this may be a read error. Other DNA sequences in this specimen translate into the identical CDR3. J is TRBJ1-6 and V is TRBV6-1; D is undetermined. The CDR3 is 15 residues long. V dropped 6 bases and J dropped 4 bases, with 13 bases sitting between them. Germline V gene sequence: CDR1 MNHNS, CDR2 SASEGT. The DNA of the CDR3 is TGTGCCAGCAGGCAAGACCGGGGATATAATTCACCCCTCCACTTT. As protein: CASRQDRGYNSPLHF.

This clone is deemed medium-sized. The genes are TRBV6-2 or TRBV6-3 and TRBJ2-7, with D hard to call. The CDR3 spans 13 residues. V shed 5 bases and J shed 3 bases, with 11 bases lying between them. Per the germline V gene, CDR1 is MNHEY and CDR2 is SVGEGT. CDR3 sequence: CASSKTEVYEQYF. The CDR3 nucleotides read TGTGCCAGCAGTAAAACAGAAGTCTACGAGCAGTACTTC.

This clone was found a few times. The V call is TRBV6-1, the J call TRBJ1-5; D is undetermined. Germline V gene lookup returns CDR1 MNHNS and CDR2 SASEGT. V was clipped by 4 bases and J by 0 bases, with 7 bases between them. This CDR3 region has 14 residues. The CDR3 nucleotides read TGTGCCAGCAGTGGGATCTATAGCAATCAGCCCCAGCATTTT. Protein product: CASSGIYSNQPQHF.

This rearrangement joins TRBV20-1 to TRBJ2-1; perhaps TRBD2 as D (6 bases). The CDR3 consists of 14 residues. The germline CDR1 and CDR2 sequences are DFQATT and SNEGSKA (reference sequence). V lost 3 bases and J 0 bases, leaving 9 bases between the germline ends. CDR3 in amino acids: CSARREVSYNEQFF. The CDR3 nucleotides are TGCAGTGCTAGGAGGGAGGTCTCCTACAATGAGCAGTTCTTC.

This clone was observed a few times. The rearrangement links TRBV6-4 to TRBJ2-6; D is undetermined. Trimming removed 3 bases at V and 4 bases at J, with 10 bases between. Germline V CDR1 and CDR2: MRHNA, SNTAGT. The CDR3 loop spans 15 amino acids. CDR3 nucleotides: TGTGCCAGCAGTGAAAGGTCCGGCGGGGCCAACGTCCTGACTTTC. Its translation: CASSERSGGANVLTF.

This clone turned up a few times. J is TRBJ2-5 and V is TRBV6-5; weak D call: TRBD2 (5 bases). The V end was cut by 4 bases, the J end by 7 bases, with 13 bases between. The germline V gene encodes CDR1 MNHEY and CDR2 SVGAGI. This CDR3 contains 13 residues. The CDR3 here is CASSSGESRTQYF. The CDR3 nucleotides read TGTGCCAGCAGTTCTGGGGAGTCCCGGACCCAGTACTTC.